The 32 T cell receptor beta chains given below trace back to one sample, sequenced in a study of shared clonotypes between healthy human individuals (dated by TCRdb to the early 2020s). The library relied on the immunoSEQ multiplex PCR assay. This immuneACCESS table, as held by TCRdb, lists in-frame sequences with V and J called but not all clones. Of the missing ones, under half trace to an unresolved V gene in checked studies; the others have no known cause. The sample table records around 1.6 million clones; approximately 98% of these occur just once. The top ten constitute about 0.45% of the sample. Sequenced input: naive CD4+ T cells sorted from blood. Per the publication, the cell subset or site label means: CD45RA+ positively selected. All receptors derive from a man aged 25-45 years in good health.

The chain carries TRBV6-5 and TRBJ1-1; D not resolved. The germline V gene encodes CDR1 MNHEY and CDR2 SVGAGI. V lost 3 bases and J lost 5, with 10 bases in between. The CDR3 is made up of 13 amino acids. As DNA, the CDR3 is TGTGCCAGCAGTTATAGGGTGGGGACTGAAGCTTTCTTT. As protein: CASSYRVGTEAFF.

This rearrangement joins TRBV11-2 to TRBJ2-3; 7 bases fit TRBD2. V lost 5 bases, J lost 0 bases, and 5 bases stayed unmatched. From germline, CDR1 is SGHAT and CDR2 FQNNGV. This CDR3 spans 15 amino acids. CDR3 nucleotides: TGTGCCAGCAGCCCCTGGACTAGTAGCACAGATACGCAGTATTTT. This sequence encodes CASSPWTSSTDTQYF.

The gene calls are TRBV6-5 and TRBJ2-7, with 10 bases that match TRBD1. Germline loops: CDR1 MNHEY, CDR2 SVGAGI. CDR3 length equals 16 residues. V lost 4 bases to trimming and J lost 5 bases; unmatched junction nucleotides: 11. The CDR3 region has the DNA TGTGCCAGCAGTTTTACAGGGACAGGGGTGAGGCACGAGCAGTACTTC. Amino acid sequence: CASSFTGTGVRHEQYF.

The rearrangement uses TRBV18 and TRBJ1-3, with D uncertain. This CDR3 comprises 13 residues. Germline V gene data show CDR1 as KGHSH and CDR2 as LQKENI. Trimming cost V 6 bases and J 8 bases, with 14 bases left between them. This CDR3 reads CASSGYTVHTIYF. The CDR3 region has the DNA TGTGCCAGCTCTGGTTACACGGTTCACACCATATATTTT.

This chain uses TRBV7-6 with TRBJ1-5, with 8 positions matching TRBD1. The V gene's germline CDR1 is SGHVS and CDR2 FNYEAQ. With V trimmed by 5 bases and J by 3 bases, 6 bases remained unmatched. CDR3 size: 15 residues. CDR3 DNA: TGTGCCAGCAGCAGAGGGACAGGATACAATCAGCCCCAGCATTTT. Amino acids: CASSRGTGYNQPQHF. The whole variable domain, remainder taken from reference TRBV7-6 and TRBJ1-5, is GAGVSQSPRYKVTKRGQDVALRCDPISGHVSLYWYRQALGQGPEFLTYFNYEAQQDKSGLPNDRFSAERPEGSISTLTIQRTEQRDSAMYRCASSRGTGYNQPQHFGDGTRLSIL.

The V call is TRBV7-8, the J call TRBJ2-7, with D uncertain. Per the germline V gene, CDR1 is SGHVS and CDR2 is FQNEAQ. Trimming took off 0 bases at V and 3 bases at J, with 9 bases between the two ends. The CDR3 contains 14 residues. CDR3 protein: CASSLARTSYEQYF. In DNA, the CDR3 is TGTGCCAGCAGCTTAGCTAGAACAAGCTACGAGCAGTACTTC.

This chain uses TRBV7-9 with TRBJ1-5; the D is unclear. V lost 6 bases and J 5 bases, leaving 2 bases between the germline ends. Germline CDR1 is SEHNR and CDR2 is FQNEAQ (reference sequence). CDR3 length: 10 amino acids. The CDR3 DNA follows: TGTGCCAGCAGAGATCAGCCCCAGCATTTT. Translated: CASRDQPQHF.

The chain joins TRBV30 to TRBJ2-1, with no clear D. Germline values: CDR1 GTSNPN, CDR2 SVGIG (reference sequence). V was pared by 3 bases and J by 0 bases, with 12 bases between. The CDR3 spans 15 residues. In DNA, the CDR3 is TGTGCCTGGAGCCTTGACTTCAGCTCCTACAATGAGCAGTTCTTC. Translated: CAWSLDFSSYNEQFF.

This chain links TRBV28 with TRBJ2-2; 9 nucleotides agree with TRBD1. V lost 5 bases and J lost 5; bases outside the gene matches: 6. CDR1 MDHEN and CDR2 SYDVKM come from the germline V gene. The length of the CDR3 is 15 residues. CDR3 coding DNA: TGTGCCAGCAGTATCCGGGACAGGGATACCGGGGAGCTGTTTTTT. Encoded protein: CASSIRDRDTGELFF. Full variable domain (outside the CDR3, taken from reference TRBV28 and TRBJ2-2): DVKVTQSSRYLVKRTGEKVFLECVQDMDHENMFWYRQDPGLGLRLIYFSYDVKMKEKGDIPEGYSVSREKKERFSLILESASTNQTSMYLCASSIRDRDTGELFFGEGSRLTVL.

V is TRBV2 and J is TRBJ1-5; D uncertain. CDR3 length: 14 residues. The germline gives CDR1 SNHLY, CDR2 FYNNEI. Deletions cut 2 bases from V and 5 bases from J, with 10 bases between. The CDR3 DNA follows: TGTGCCAGCAGTGAAAAGCGGGAAGATCAGCCCCAGCATTTT. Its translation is CASSEKREDQPQHF.

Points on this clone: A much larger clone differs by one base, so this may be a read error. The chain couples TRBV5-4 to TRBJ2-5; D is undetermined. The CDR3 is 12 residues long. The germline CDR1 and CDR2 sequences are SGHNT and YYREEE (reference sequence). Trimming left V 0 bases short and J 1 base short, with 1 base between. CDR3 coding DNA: TGTGCCAGCAGCTTGGCCCAAGAGACCCAGTACTTC. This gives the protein CASSLAQETQYF.

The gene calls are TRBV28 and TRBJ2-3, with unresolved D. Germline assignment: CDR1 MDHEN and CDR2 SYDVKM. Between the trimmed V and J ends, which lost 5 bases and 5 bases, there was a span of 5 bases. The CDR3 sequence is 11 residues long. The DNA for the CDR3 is TGTGCCAGCAGTCCTAAAGATACGCAGTATTTT. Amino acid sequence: CASSPKDTQYF.

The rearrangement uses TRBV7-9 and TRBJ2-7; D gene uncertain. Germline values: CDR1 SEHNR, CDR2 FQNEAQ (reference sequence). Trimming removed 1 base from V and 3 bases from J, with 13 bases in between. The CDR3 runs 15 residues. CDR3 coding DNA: TGTGCCAGCAGCTTAGTCCTTGGGCAGAACTACGAGCAGTACTTC. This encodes CASSLVLGQNYEQYF.

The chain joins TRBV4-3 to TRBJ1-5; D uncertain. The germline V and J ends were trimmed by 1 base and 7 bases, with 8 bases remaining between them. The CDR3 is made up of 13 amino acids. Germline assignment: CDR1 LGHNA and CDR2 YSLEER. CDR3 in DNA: TGCGCCAGCAGCCAAGGGCGGCAGCAGCCCCAGCATTTT. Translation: CASSQGRQQPQHF.

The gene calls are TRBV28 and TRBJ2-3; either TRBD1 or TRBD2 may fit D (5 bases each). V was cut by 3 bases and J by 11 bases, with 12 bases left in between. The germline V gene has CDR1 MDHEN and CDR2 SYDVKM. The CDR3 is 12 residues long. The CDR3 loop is CASSFTGRGQYF. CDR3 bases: TGTGCCAGCAGTTTCACAGGTCGGGGGCAGTATTTT.

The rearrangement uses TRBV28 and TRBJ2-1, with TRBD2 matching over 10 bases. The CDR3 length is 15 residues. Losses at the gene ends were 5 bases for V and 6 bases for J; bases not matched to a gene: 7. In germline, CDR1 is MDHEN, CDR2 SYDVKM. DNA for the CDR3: TGTGCCAGCAGTAAAAGCGGGGGGGGAACCAATGAGCAGTTCTTC. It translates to CASSKSGGGTNEQFF.

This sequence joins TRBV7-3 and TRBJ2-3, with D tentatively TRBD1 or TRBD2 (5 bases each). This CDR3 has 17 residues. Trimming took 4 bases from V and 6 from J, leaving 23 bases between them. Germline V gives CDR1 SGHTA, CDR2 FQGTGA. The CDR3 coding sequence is TGTGCCAGCAGCTACCCGAGAAACGGGACGAGGTTGGATACGCAGTATTTT. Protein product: CASSYPRNGTRLDTQYF.

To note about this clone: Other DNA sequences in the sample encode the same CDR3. CDR3 in amino acids: CASSLVAGDQPQHF. CDR3 in DNA: TGTGCCAGCAGCTTGGTGGCAGGAGATCAGCCCCAGCATTTT. This chain uses TRBV5-5 with TRBJ1-5, with D uncertain. CDR3 size: 14 residues. Germline loops: CDR1 SGHKS, CDR2 YYEKEE (reference sequence). Between the trimmed V and J ends, which lost 0 bases and 5 bases, there was a span of 9 bases.

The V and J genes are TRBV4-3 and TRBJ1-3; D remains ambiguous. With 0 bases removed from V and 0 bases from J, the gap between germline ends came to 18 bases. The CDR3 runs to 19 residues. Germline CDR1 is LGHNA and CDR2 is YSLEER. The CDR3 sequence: CASSQDSTTSYSSGNTIYF. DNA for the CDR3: TGCGCCAGCAGCCAAGATAGCACTACAAGCTATAGCTCTGGAAACACCATATATTTT.

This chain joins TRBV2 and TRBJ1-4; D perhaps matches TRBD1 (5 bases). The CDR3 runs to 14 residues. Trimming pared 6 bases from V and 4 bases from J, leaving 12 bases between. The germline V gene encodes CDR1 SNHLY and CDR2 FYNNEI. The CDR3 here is CASSLQGRNEKLFF. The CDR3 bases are TGTGCCAGCAGCCTTCAGGGACGTAATGAAAAACTGTTTTTT.

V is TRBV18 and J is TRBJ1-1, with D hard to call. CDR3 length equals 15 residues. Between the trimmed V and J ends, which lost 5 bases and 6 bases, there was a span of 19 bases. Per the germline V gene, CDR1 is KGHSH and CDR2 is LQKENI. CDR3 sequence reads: CASSNDPNPGAEAFF. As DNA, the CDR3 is TGTGCCAGCTCAAATGATCCGAACCCTGGGGCTGAAGCTTTCTTT.

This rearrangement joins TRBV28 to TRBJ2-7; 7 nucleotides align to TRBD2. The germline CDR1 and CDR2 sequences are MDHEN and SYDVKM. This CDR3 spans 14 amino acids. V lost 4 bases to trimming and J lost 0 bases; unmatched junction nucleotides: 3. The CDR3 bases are TGTGCCAGCAGTTCAAAGCGGGACTCCTACGAGCAGTACTTC. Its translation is CASSSKRDSYEQYF.

CDR3 sequence reads: CASSFNWSPTSTDTQYF. CDR3 DNA: TGTGCCAGCAGTTTCAATTGGAGCCCCACTAGCACAGATACGCAGTATTTT. The chain links TRBV27 to TRBJ2-3; D is unresolved. This CDR3 is built from 17 residues. The germline V gene has CDR1 MNHEY and CDR2 SMNVEV (reference sequence). Trimming stripped 3 bases from V and 0 bases from J, with 16 bases between.

This chain's CDR3 is CASSLEGQGAYEQYF. The CDR3, as DNA: TGTGCCAGCAGCTTGGAGGGACAGGGGGCCTACGAGCAGTACTTC. The J gene is TRBJ2-7, the V gene TRBV5-5; 11 bases map to TRBD1. The CDR3 extends over 15 amino acids. Germline-derived CDR1 and CDR2 are SGHKS and YYEKEE (reference sequence). V lost 0 bases to trimming and J lost 2 bases; unmatched junction nucleotides: 1.

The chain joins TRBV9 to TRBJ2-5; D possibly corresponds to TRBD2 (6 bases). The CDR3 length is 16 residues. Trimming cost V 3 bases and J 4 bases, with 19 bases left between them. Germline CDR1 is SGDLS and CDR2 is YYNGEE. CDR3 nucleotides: TGTGCCAGCAGCGCCCGGGGGTTGGGGGGACGAGAGACCCAGTACTTC. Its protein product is CASSARGLGGRETQYF.

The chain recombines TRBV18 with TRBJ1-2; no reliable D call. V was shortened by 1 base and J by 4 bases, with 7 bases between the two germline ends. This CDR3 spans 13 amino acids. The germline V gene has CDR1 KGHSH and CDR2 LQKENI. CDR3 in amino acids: CASSPQASYGYTF. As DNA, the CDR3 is TGTGCCAGCTCACCACAGGCTAGCTATGGCTACACCTTC. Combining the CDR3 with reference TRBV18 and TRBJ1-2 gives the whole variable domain NAGVMQNPRHLVRRRGQEARLRCSPMKGHSHVYWYRQLPEEGLKFMVYLQKENIIDESGMPKERFSAEFPKEGPSILRIQQVVRGDSAAYFCASSPQASYGYTFGSGTRLTVV.

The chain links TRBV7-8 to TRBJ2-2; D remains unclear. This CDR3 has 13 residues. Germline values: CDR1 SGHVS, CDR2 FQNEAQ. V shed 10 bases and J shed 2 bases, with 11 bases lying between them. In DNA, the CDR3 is TGTGCCATATCCGGGTCCAACACCGGGGAGCTGTTTTTT. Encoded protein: CAISGSNTGELFF.

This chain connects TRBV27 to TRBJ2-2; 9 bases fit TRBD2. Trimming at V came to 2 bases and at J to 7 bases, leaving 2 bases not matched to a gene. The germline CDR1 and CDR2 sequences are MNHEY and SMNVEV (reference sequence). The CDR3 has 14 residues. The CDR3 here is CASSLLAGHGELFF. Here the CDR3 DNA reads TGTGCCAGCAGTTTACTAGCGGGACACGGGGAGCTGTTTTTT.

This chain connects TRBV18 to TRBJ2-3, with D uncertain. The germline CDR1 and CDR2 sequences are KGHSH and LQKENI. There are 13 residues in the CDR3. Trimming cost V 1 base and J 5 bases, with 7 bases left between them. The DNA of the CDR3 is TGTGCCAGCTCACCACTGGGGAAAGATACGCAGTATTTT. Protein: CASSPLGKDTQYF.

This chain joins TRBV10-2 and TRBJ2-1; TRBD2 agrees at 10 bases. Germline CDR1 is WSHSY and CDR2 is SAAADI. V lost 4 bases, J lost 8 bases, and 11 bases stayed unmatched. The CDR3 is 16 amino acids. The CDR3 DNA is TGCGCCAGCAGTGTTTTAGCGGGAGGTCTATTCGATGAGCAGTTCTTC. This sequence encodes CASSVLAGGLFDEQFF.

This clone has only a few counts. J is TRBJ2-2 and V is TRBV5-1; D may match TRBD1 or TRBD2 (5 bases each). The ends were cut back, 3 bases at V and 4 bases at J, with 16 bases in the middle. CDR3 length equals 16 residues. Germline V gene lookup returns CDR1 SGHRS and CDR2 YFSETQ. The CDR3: CASSSPGTPGTGELFF. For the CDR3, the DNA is TGCGCCAGCAGCTCACCCGGGACGCCGGGCACCGGGGAGCTGTTTTTT.

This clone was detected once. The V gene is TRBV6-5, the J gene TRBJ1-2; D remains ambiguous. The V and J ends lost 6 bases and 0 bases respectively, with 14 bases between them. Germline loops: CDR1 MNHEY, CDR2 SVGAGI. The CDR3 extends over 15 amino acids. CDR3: CASREILGPNYGYTF. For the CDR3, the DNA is TGTGCCAGCAGGGAAATACTTGGGCCTAACTATGGCTACACCTTC.